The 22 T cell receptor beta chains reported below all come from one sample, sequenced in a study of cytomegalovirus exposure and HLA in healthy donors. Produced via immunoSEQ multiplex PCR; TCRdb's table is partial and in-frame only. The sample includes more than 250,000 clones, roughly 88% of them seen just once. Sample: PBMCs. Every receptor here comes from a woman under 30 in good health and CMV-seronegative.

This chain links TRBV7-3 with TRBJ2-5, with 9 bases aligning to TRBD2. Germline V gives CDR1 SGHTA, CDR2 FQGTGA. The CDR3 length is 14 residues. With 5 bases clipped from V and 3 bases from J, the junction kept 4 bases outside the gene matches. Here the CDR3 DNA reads TGTGCCAGCAGCCCTAGCGGGATGGAAGAGACCCAGTACTTC. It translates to CASSPSGMEETQYF.

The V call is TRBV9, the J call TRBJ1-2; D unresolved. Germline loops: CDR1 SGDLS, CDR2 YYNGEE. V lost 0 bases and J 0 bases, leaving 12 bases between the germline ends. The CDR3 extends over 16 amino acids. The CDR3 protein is CASSVELGNSNYGYTF. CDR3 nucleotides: TGTGCCAGCAGCGTAGAGCTAGGAAATTCTAACTATGGCTACACCTTC.

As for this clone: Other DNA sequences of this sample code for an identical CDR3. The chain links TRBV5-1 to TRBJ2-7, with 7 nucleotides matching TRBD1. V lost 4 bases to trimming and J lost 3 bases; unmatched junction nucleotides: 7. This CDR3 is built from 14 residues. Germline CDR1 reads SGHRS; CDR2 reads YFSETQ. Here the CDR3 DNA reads TGCGCCAGCAGCCCTGACAGGGTTGGCTACGAGCAGTACTTC. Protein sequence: CASSPDRVGYEQYF.

The CDR3 bases are TGTGCCAGCAGCTTAAAGCGGAACCTATACAATGAGCAGTTCTTC. As protein: CASSLKRNLYNEQFF. The chain is built from TRBV5-4 and TRBJ2-1, with a weak D call TRBD2 (5 bases). Trimming shortened V by 2 bases and J by 4 bases, and 13 bases separated the two germline ends. Germline assignment: CDR1 SGHNT and CDR2 YYREEE (reference sequence). CDR3 size: 15 residues.

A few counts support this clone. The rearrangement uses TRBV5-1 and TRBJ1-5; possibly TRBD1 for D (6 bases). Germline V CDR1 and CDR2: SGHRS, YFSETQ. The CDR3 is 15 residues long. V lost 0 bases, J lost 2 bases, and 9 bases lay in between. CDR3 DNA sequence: TGCGCCAGCAGCTTGGACAGGGCGGGCAATCAGCCCCAGCATTTT. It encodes CASSLDRAGNQPQHF.

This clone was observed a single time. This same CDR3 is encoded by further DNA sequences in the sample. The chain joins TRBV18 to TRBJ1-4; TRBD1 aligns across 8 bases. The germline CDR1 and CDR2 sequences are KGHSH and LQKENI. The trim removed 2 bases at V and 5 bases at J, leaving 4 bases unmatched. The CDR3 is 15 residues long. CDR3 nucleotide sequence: TGTGCCAGCTCACCAAGACAGGGGACAAATGAAAAACTGTTTTTT. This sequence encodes CASSPRQGTNEKLFF.

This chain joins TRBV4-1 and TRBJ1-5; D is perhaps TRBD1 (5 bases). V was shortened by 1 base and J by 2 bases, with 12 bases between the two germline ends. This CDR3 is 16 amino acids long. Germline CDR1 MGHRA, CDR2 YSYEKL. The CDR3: CASSQVAGIGNQPQHF. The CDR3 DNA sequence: TGCGCCAGCAGCCAAGTTGCAGGGATCGGCAATCAGCCCCAGCATTTT.

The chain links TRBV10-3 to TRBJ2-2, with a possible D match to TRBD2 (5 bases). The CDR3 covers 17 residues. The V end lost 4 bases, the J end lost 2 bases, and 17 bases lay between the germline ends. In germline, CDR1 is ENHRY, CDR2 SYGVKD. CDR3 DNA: TGTGCCATCAGTGCCACGGGAAGGGATTATAACACCGGGGAGCTGTTTTTT. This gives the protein CAISATGRDYNTGELFF.

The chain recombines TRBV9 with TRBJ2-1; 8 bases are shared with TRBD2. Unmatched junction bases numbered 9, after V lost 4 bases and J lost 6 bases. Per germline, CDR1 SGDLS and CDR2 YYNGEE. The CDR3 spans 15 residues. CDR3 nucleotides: TGTGCCAGCAGCCCTCGGACTAGCCGGGGCAATGAGCAGTTCTTC. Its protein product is CASSPRTSRGNEQFF.

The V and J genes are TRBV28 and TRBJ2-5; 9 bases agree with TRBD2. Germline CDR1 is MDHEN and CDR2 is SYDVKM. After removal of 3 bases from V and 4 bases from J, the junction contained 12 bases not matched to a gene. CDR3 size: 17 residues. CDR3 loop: CASSFLAGGGVGETQYF. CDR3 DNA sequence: TGTGCCAGCAGTTTCCTTGCGGGAGGGGGCGTAGGAGAGACCCAGTACTTC.

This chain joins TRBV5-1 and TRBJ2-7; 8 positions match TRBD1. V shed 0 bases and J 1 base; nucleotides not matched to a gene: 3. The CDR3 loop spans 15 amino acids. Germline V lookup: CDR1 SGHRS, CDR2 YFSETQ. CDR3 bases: TGCGCCAGCAGCTTGGGGGGACAGGCATCCTACGAGCAGTACTTC. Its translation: CASSLGGQASYEQYF.

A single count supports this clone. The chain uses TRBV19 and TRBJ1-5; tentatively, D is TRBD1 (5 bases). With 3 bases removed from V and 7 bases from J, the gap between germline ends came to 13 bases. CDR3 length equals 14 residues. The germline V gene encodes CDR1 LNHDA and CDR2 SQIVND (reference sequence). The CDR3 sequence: CASSMGGGRQPQHF. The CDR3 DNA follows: TGTGCCAGTAGTATGGGCGGGGGTCGGCAGCCCCAGCATTTT.

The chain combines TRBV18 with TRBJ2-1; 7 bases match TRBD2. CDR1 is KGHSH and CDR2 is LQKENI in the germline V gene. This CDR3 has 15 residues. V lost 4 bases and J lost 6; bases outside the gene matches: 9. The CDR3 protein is CASSRVGLAANEQFF. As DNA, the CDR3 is TGTGCCAGCTCACGGGTTGGGCTAGCGGCCAATGAGCAGTTCTTC.

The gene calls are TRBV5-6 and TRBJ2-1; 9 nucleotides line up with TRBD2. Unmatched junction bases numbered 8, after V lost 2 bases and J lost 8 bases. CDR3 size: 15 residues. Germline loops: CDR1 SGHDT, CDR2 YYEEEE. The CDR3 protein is CASSFGSGSIYEQFF. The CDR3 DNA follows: TGTGCCAGCAGCTTCGGTAGCGGGAGTATCTATGAGCAGTTCTTC.

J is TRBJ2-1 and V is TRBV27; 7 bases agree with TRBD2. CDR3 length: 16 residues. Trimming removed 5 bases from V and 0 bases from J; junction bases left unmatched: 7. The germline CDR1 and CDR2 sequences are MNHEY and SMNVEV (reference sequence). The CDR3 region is CASSASGRSSYNEQFF. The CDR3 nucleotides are TGTGCCAGCAGTGCTAGCGGAAGGAGCTCCTACAATGAGCAGTTCTTC.

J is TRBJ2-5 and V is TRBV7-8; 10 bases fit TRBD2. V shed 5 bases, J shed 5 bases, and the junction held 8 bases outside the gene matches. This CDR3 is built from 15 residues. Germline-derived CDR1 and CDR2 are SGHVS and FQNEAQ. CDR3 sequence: CASSVRLAGGETQYF. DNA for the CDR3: TGTGCCAGCAGCGTCCGACTAGCGGGTGGGGAGACCCAGTACTTC. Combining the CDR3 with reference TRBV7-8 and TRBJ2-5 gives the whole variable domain GAGVSQSPRYKVAKRGQDVALRCDPISGHVSLFWYQQALGQGPEFLTYFQNEAQLDKSGLPSDRFFAERPEGSVSTLKIQRTQQEDSAVYLCASSVRLAGGETQYFGPGTRLLVL.

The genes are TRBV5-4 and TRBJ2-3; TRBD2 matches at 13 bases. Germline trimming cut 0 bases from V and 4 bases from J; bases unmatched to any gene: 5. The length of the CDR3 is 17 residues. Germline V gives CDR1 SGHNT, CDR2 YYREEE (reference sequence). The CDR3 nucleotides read TGTGCCAGCAGCTTGGGGGGACTAGCGGGACTCTCAGATACGCAGTATTTT. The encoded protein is CASSLGGLAGLSDTQYF.

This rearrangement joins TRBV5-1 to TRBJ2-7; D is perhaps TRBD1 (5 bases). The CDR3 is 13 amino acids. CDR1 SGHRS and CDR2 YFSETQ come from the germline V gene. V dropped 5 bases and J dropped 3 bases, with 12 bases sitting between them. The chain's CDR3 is CASRFDSNYEQYF. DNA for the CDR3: TGCGCCAGCAGGTTCGACAGTAACTACGAGCAGTACTTC. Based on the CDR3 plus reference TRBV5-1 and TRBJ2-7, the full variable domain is KAGVTQTPRYLIKTRGQQVTLSCSPISGHRSVSWYQQTPGQGLQFLFEYFSETQRNKGNFPGRFSGRQFSNSRSEMNVSTLELGDSALYLCASRFDSNYEQYFGPGTRLTVT.

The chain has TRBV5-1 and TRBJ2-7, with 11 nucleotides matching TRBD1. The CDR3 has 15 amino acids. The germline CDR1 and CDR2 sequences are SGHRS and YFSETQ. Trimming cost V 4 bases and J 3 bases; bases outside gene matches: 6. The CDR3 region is CASSPRTGGVYEQYF. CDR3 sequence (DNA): TGCGCCAGCAGCCCCCGGACAGGGGGCGTCTACGAGCAGTACTTC.

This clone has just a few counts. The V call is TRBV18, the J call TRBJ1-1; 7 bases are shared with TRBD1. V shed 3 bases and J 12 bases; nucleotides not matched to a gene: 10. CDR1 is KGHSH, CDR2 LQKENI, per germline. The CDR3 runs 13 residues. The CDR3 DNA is TGTGCCAGCTCACCCGACAGGGAACGGGCAACTTTCTTT. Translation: CASSPDRERATFF.

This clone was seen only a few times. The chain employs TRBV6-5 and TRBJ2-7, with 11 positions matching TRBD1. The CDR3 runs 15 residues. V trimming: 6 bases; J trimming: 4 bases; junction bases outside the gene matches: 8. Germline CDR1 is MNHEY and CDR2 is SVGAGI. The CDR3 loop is CASRRGTGGYYEQYF. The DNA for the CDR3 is TGTGCCAGCAGACGGGGGACAGGGGGATATTACGAGCAGTACTTC.

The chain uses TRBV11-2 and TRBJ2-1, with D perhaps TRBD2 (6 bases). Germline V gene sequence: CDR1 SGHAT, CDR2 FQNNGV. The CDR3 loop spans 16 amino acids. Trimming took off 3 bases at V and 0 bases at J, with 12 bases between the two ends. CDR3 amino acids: CASSFLGSGSYNEQFF. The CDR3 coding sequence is TGTGCCAGCAGCTTCTTAGGTAGCGGCTCCTACAATGAGCAGTTCTTC.